This T cell receptor beta chain comes out of a study of cytomegalovirus exposure and HLA in healthy donors. Findings of the study overall: One later analysis, an examination of the 100 to 150 validation repertoires, found that first-cohort TCR clusters tended to co-occur in them. TCR beta chains numbering more than 150 were designated cytomegalovirus-associated.

Assay used: immunoSEQ multiplex PCR; TCRdb lists only in-frame clones, some missing. The sample lists some 120,000 clones, around 94% occurring once. Donors came from a validation cohort of approximately 110 subjects, distinct from the first 666-subject cohort. The sample holds a few counts of this clone. Its specificity is not known. The sequencing input was PBMCs. This sequence originates from a young woman in good health and CMV-seronegative.

The CDR3 DNA reads TGTGCCAGATCCCCATACCGGGACAGCCACGAGCAGTACTTC. It encodes CARSPYRDSHEQYF. The chain has TRBV2 and TRBJ2-7, with TRBD1 matching over 7 bases. The germline gives CDR1 SNHLY, CDR2 FYNNEI. V was pared by 9 bases and J by 5 bases, with 13 bases of the junction left unmatched. The CDR3 covers 14 residues. Looking up the rest from reference TRBV2 and TRBJ2-7 gives the full variable domain: EPEVTQTPSHQVTQMGQEVILRCVPISNHLYFYWYRQILGQKVEFLVSFYNNEISEKSEIFDDQFSVERPDGSNFTLKIRSTKLEDSAMYFCARSPYRDSHEQYFGPGTRLTVT.